These T cell receptor beta chains were read from a single sample in a study of shared clonotypes between healthy human individuals. Libraries were prepared by immunoSEQ multiplex PCR; TCRdb keeps only in-frame clonotypes and omits some of them. This table has millions of clones, about 95% appearing once. The sequencing input was naive CD8+ T cells sorted from blood. The receptor source for this set is a man younger than 30 in good health. The CDR3 runs from the conserved cysteine through the conserved F or W. A D gene is named only where the DNA matches it firmly. Rows may omit the clone size; those that give it use once, few, many or a size class.

CDR3nt,CDR3aa,d_gene,v_gene,abundance,j_gene
TGTGCCAGCAGCGAAAATTCGGGAGTAGAGGGAAATGAGCAGTTCTTC,CASSENSGVEGNEQFF,.,TRBV7-8,.,TRBJ2-1
TGTGCCAGCAGCTCGGGGGGCACTGAAAAACTGTTTTTT,CASSSGGTEKLFF,.,TRBV11-2,.,TRBJ1-4
TGTGCCAGCAGCGTAGGTACAGGGAGTAGGGGCTACACCTTC,CASSVGTGSRGYTF,.,TRBV9,.,TRBJ1-2
TGTGCCAGCACCCTGGGACTGGCTAGCTCCTACGAGCAGTACTTC,CASTLGLASSYEQYF,.,TRBV4-2,.,TRBJ2-7
TGTGCCAGCAGCGCCCCCAGTCGCACACCCTACAATGAGCAGTTCTTC,CASSAPSRTPYNEQFF,.,TRBV9,.,TRBJ2-1
TGTGCCTGGAGTGGGACAGGGTTTTGGGAGCAGTACTTC,CAWSGTGFWEQYF,TRBD1,TRBV30,.,TRBJ2-7
TGCAGCGCCGGACTAGCGGGAGCGTCCTCCTACAATGAGCAGTTCTTC,CSAGLAGASSYNEQFF,TRBD2,TRBV29-1,.,TRBJ2-1
TGTGCCAGCAGCTTAGGCCCGGGCTATGGCTACACCTTC,CASSLGPGYGYTF,.,TRBV11-2,.,TRBJ1-2
TGCGCCAGCAGCCAAGCACAGTATGAGGGCACCGGGGAGCTGTTTTTT,CASSQAQYEGTGELFF,.,TRBV4-1,.,TRBJ2-2
TGTGCCAAGGACAGGGGGAGCGCTGAAGCTTTCTTT,CAKDRGSAEAFF,TRBD1,TRBV7-3,.,TRBJ1-1
TGTGCCAGCAGTGATCAGGGACTAGCACTTGAGCAGTTCTTC,CASSDQGLALEQFF,TRBD2,TRBV25-1,.,TRBJ2-1
TGTGCCAGCAGTTACGGCCTCCCGGGCGGGGGCTATGAGCAGTTCTTC,CASSYGLPGGGYEQFF,.,TRBV6-5,.,TRBJ2-1
TGTGCCAGCAGTCGAACTAGCAATCAGCCCCAGCATTTT,CASSRTSNQPQHF,.,TRBV6-5,.,TRBJ1-5
TGTGCCTGGGGGGGGCTACAGGCTCCGTGGGGCCTCCACTTT,CAWGGLQAPWGLHF,.,TRBV30,few,TRBJ1-6
TGTGCCAGCAGTTCGCCGCGACTAGCGGGGGGGCCACCTAGCACAGATACGCAGTATTTT,CASSSPRLAGGPPSTDTQYF,TRBD2,TRBV28,.,TRBJ2-3
TGTGCCTGGAGTGTACCAAGGGATGGAGGGGTCGGAAACACCATATATTTT,CAWSVPRDGGVGNTIYF,.,TRBV30,.,TRBJ1-3
TGTGCCAGCAGCTGGGGACTAGCGGGAGTCCAGAGCTCCTACGAGCAGTACTTC,CASSWGLAGVQSSYEQYF,TRBD2,TRBV7-8,.,TRBJ2-7
TGTGCCAGCAGTGAAGGCGGGACAGAGGGCTACGAGCAGTACTTC,CASSEGGTEGYEQYF,.,TRBV6-1,.,TRBJ2-7
TGTGCCTGGACAAAGCGGGAATCCTACGAGCAGTACTTC,CAWTKRESYEQYF,TRBD2,TRBV30,.,TRBJ2-7
TGCGCCAGCAGCTTGGGGGTCGGGACAGGGCGTAATTTGGCCAAAAACATTCAGTACTTC,CASSLGVGTGRNLAKNIQYF,TRBD1,TRBV5-1,.,TRBJ2-4
TGTGCCAGCAGCTTAGAGACAGGGGGGGATGAAAAACTGTTTTTT,CASSLETGGDEKLFF,TRBD1,TRBV13,.,TRBJ1-4